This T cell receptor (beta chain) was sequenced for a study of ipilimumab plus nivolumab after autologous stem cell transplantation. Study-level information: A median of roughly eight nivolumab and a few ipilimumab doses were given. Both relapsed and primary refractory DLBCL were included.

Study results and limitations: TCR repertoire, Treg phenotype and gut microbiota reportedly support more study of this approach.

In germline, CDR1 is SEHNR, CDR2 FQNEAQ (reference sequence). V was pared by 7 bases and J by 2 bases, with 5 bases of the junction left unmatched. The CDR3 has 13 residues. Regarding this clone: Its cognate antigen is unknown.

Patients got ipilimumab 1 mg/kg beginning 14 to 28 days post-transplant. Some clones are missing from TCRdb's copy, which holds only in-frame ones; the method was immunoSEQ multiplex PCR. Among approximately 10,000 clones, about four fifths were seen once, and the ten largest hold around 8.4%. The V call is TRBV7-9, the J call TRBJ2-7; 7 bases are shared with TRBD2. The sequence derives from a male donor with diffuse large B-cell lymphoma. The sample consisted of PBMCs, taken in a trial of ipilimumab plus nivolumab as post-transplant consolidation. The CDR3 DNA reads TGTGCCAGCAACGCCGGGACTACCTACGAGCAGTACTTC. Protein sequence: CASNAGTTYEQYF.